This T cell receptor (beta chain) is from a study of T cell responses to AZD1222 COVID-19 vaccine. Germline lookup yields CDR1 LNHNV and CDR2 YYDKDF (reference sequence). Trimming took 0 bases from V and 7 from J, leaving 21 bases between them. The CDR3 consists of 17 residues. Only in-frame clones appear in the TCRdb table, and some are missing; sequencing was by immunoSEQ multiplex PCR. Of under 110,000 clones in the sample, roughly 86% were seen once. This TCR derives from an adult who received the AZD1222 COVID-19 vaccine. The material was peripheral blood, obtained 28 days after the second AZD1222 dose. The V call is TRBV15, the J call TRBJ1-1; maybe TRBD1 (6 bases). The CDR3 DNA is TGTGCCACCAGCAGAGATAATAAGAGGACAGCACGTTATGAAGCTTTCTTT. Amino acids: CATSRDNKRTARYEAFF.